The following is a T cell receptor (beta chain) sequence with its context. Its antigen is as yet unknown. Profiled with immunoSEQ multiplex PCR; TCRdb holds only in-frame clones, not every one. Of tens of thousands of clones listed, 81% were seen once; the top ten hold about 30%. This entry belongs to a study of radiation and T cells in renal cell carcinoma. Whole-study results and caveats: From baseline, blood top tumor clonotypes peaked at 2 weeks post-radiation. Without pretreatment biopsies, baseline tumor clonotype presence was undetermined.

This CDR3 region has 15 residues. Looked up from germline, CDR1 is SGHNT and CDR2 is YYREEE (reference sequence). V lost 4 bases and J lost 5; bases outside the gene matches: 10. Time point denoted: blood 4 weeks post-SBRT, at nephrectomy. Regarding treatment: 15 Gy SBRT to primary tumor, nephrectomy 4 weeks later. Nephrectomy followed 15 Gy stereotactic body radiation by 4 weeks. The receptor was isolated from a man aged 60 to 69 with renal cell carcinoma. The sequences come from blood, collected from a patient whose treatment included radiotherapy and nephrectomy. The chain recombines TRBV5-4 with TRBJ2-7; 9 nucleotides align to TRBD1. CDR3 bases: TGTGCCAGCAGCCGAGGGGGGACAGGGAGTAACGAGCAGTACTTC. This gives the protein CASSRGGTGSNEQYF.